Shown below are 5 T cell receptor beta chains from a single sample sequenced in a study of blood T cell repertoires in COVID-19. The protocol was immunoSEQ multiplex PCR, while the TCRdb copy is restricted to in-frame clones and leaves out a portion. Of some 200,000 clones listed, 80% to 90% are singletons. Material: peripheral blood. The receptors were sampled from a woman older than 75 with active or convalescent COVID-19.

This chain uses TRBV6-5 with TRBJ1-5; perhaps TRBD1 as D (5 bases). Trimming left V 6 bases short and J 6 bases short, with 15 bases between. The germline V gene encodes CDR1 MNHEY and CDR2 SVGAGI. This CDR3 is built from 14 residues. The CDR3 nucleotides are TGTGCCAGCAGGGACTTGGGGAGGGGTCAGCCCCAGCATTTT. Translating gives CASRDLGRGQPQHF.

V is TRBV18 and J is TRBJ1-6, with TRBD1 matching 7 bases. CDR1 is KGHSH and CDR2 is LQKENI in the germline V gene. Germline trimming cut 6 bases from V and 5 bases from J; bases unmatched to any gene: 4. CDR3 length: 14 residues. The CDR3 loop reads CASSSQGNNSPLHF. The CDR3 nucleotides read TGTGCCAGCTCGTCACAGGGGAATAATTCACCCCTCCACTTT.

The J gene is TRBJ2-1, the V gene TRBV4-2; 8 bases map to TRBD2. This CDR3 region has 16 residues. CDR1 and CDR2 from the germline V gene are LGHNA and YNFKEQ. V shed 3 bases and J 0 bases; nucleotides not matched to a gene: 4. CDR3: CASSHQAGDSYNEQFF. In DNA, the CDR3 is TGTGCCAGCAGCCATCAAGCGGGAGACTCCTACAATGAGCAGTTCTTC.

CDR3 nucleotide sequence: TGTGCCAGCAGCCCAGGGACAGATACGCAGTATTTT. It codes for CASSPGTDTQYF. The rearrangement joins TRBV11-2 to TRBJ2-3; tentatively, D is TRBD1 (5 bases). Germline CDR1 reads SGHAT; CDR2 reads FQNNGV. V gave up 5 bases and J gave up 3 bases, with 6 bases separating them. The CDR3 totals 12 residues.

This clone appeared a few times. The chain links TRBV12-3 or TRBV12-4 to TRBJ1-1; the D gene is possibly TRBD1 (6 bases). This CDR3 has 13 amino acids. The ends were cut back, 3 bases at V and 11 bases at J, with 16 bases in the middle. The CDR3 sequence is CASSFRGYLAAFF. The CDR3 region has the DNA TGTGCCAGCAGTTTTAGGGGGTATCTTGCGGCTTTCTTT.